Shown below are 20 T cell receptor beta chains from a single sample sequenced in a study of T cell changes during pregnancy in multiple sclerosis. Using immunoSEQ multiplex PCR, the repertoire was profiled, and TCRdb retains in-frame clones only, with some absent. The sample holds about 110,000 clones, roughly nine tenths seen once. Source: peripheral blood, taken before pregnancy. The source is a female donor with multiple sclerosis, enrolled in a pregnancy study.

This chain links TRBV7-2 with TRBJ2-6; D may be TRBD1 (6 bases). From germline, CDR1 is SGHTA and CDR2 FQGNSA. Trimming took 5 bases from V and 4 from J, leaving 21 bases between them. The CDR3 covers 18 residues. The chain's CDR3 is CASSPSPGVLGGANVLTF. CDR3 nucleotides: TGTGCCAGCAGCCCAAGCCCAGGGGTCCTTGGCGGGGCCAACGTCCTGACTTTC.

The CDR3 loop reads CAWNRGLQETQYF. CDR3 DNA sequence: TGTGCCTGGAATCGGGGACTACAAGAGACCCAGTACTTC. V and J are TRBV30 and TRBJ2-5; TRBD2 agrees at 7 bases. CDR1 is GTSNPN and CDR2 is SVGIG in the germline V gene (reference sequence). Trimming cost V 4 bases and J 2 bases; bases outside gene matches: 4. The CDR3 totals 13 residues.

This clone was detected once. The chain uses TRBV7-6 and TRBJ2-3; D gene ambiguous. The V gene's germline CDR1 is SGHVS and CDR2 FNYEAQ. Trimming left V 4 bases short and J 0 bases short, with 11 bases between. The CDR3 is 15 amino acids. CDR3 sequence reads: CASSSFRNSTDTQYF. The DNA of the CDR3 is TGTGCCAGCAGCTCGTTCAGGAATAGCACAGATACGCAGTATTTT.

J is TRBJ1-5 and V is TRBV6-1, with 7 bases identical to TRBD1. The CDR3 sequence is 13 residues long. Germline V gene lookup returns CDR1 MNHNS and CDR2 SASEGT. V was clipped by 6 bases and J by 6 bases; unmatched bases: 5. The CDR3 DNA follows: TGTGCCAGCAGACGACAGGGCGCTCAGCCCCAGCATTTT. As protein: CASRRQGAQPQHF.

The V and J genes are TRBV27 and TRBJ1-2; 7 positions match TRBD1. This CDR3 contains 15 residues. The ends lost 0 bases at V and 1 base at J; junction bases unmatched: 2. CDR1 and CDR2 from the germline V gene are MNHEY and SMNVEV (reference sequence). CDR3 loop: CASSLSGTDNYGYTF. CDR3 DNA: TGTGCCAGCAGTTTATCCGGGACAGATAACTATGGCTACACCTTC.

V and J are TRBV30 and TRBJ2-7; D is possibly TRBD1 (6 bases). Trimming removed 2 bases from V and 1 base from J, with 15 bases in between. The CDR3 loop spans 15 amino acids. The germline CDR1 and CDR2 sequences are GTSNPN and SVGIG (reference sequence). CDR3 protein: CAWSRDRDTSYEQYF. The CDR3 DNA reads as TGTGCCTGGAGTAGGGACCGGGACACGTCCTACGAGCAGTACTTC.

This clone occurred a few times. The CDR3 sequence: CASSTTDGGNEQFF. DNA for the CDR3: TGTGCCAGCAGTACTACGGACGGGGGCAATGAGCAGTTCTTC. This chain uses TRBV6-1 with TRBJ2-1, with D possibly being TRBD2 (6 bases). The germline V and J ends were trimmed by 5 bases and 6 bases, with 14 bases remaining between them. There are 14 residues in the CDR3. In germline, CDR1 is MNHNS, CDR2 SASEGT.

This chain links TRBV11-3 with TRBJ2-1, with TRBD2 matching over 12 bases. J lost 8 bases, V lost 5 bases, and 7 bases had no gene match. The CDR3 covers 15 residues. Germline V lookup: CDR1 SGHNT, CDR2 YENEEA. The CDR3 sequence is CASSPASGGGYEQFF. In nucleotides, the CDR3 is TGTGCCAGCAGCCCTGCTAGCGGGGGGGGGTATGAGCAGTTCTTC.

The chain is built from TRBV18 and TRBJ2-1, with D possibly being TRBD2 (6 bases). Trimming cost V 4 bases and J 4 bases, with 20 bases left between them. The CDR3 length is 17 residues. Germline values: CDR1 KGHSH, CDR2 LQKENI. CDR3 sequence (DNA): TGTGCCAGCTCACTGTCGGGGGAAGCCGGAGATTACAATGAGCAGTTCTTC. Translated, it gives CASSLSGEAGDYNEQFF.

This clone is a singleton in its sample. The V call is TRBV19, the J call TRBJ2-3; tentative D call: TRBD1 (5 bases). This CDR3 region has 14 residues. Germline CDR1 and CDR2: LNHDA and SQIVND (reference sequence). The ends were cut back, 5 bases at V and 1 base at J, with 10 bases in the middle. This CDR3 is CASSASQGTDTQYF. The DNA of the CDR3 is TGTGCCAGTAGTGCGTCACAGGGCACAGATACGCAGTATTTT.

The V call is TRBV7-3, the J call TRBJ1-1; tentative D call: TRBD1 (5 bases). Germline CDR1 is SGHTA and CDR2 is FQGTGA. This CDR3 region has 12 residues. V lost 5 bases, J lost 9 bases, and 13 bases lay in between. CDR3 loop: CASSLEAGQAFF. DNA for the CDR3: TGTGCCAGCAGCCTAGAGGCGGGGCAAGCTTTCTTT.

This chain joins TRBV5-8 and TRBJ2-3; 7 positions match TRBD1. Germline V gives CDR1 SGHTS, CDR2 YDEGEE. Germline trimming cut 4 bases from V and 0 bases from J; bases unmatched to any gene: 8. CDR3 length: 16 residues. The CDR3, as DNA: TGTGCCAGCAGCATGGGCGCGACAGGGAGCACAGATACGCAGTATTTT. It is translated as CASSMGATGSTDTQYF.

The rearrangement uses TRBV4-1 and TRBJ2-7; TRBD1 matches 12 bases. After removal of 1 base from V and 5 bases from J, the junction contained 3 bases not matched to a gene. The CDR3 runs to 15 residues. From germline, CDR1 is MGHRA and CDR2 YSYEKL. CDR3 DNA: TGCGCCAGCAGCCAAGTAGGGACAGGGGGCGACGAGCAGTACTTC. Protein sequence: CASSQVGTGGDEQYF.

The chain joins TRBV6-6 to TRBJ2-1; no clear D. The germline V and J ends were trimmed by 0 bases and 2 bases, with 5 bases remaining between them. The CDR3 has 14 residues. Germline V lookup: CDR1 MNHNY, CDR2 SVGAGI (reference sequence). Written as DNA, the CDR3 is TGTGCCAGCAGTTACTCATCAGCCTACAATGAGCAGTTCTTC. Protein: CASSYSSAYNEQFF.

The chain has TRBV30 and TRBJ2-3; TRBD1 might be the D (5 bases). Trimming shortened V by 0 bases and J by 0 bases, and 16 bases separated the two germline ends. Germline V gene data show CDR1 as GTSNPN and CDR2 as SVGIG (reference sequence). The CDR3 has 17 residues. The DNA of the CDR3 is TGTGCCTGGAGTGTAAAGTCGGCAGGGCGAAGCACAGATACGCAGTATTTT. As protein: CAWSVKSAGRSTDTQYF.

The chain uses TRBV2 and TRBJ2-5; D is perhaps TRBD2 (5 bases). Germline values: CDR1 SNHLY, CDR2 FYNNEI. The CDR3 has 15 residues. Trimming pared 0 bases from V and 1 base from J, leaving 9 bases between. The CDR3 loop is CASSEARTSQETQYF. CDR3 coding DNA: TGTGCCAGCAGTGAAGCGAGGACTTCCCAAGAGACCCAGTACTTC.

The chain links TRBV15 to TRBJ2-1, with D unresolved. This CDR3 has 13 amino acids. The V gene lost 6 bases and the J gene lost 0 bases, with 6 bases spanning the gap. Germline V gene lookup returns CDR1 LNHNV and CDR2 YYDKDF (reference sequence). The CDR3 DNA follows: TGTGCCACCAGGCTCAGCTCCTACAATGAGCAGTTCTTC. It yields the protein CATRLSSYNEQFF. The full variable domain, completed using reference TRBV15 and TRBJ2-1, is DAMVIQNPRYQVTQFGKPVTLSCSQTLNHNVMYWYQQKSSQAPKLLFHYYDKDFNNEADTPDNFQSRRPNTSFCFLDIRSPGLGDTAMYLCATRLSSYNEQFFGPGTRLTVL.

The CDR3: CASSSRSSGGSDTQYF. The CDR3 DNA sequence: TGCGCCAGCAGCTCCCGATCTAGCGGGGGATCAGATACGCAGTATTTT. The V gene is TRBV5-1, the J gene TRBJ2-3, with 10 nucleotides matching TRBD2. The CDR3 is 16 amino acids. V lost 3 bases to trimming and J lost 4 bases; unmatched junction nucleotides: 8. Germline values: CDR1 SGHRS, CDR2 YFSETQ.

There are many counts of this clone. Other nucleotide sequences from this sample produce the same CDR3. The chain has TRBV4-1 and TRBJ1-6, with D maybe TRBD1 (6 bases). CDR1 and CDR2 (germline): MGHRA, YSYEKL. The CDR3 length is 14 residues. V gave up 1 base and J gave up 9 bases, with 10 bases separating them. CDR3: CASSQAGGGSPLHF. The CDR3 DNA sequence: TGCGCCAGCAGCCAAGCGGGAGGGGGTTCACCCCTCCACTTT.

This clone occurred a few times. The V gene is TRBV28, the J gene TRBJ2-7; possibly TRBD2 for D (5 bases). This CDR3 has 14 amino acids. Germline values: CDR1 MDHEN, CDR2 SYDVKM. Trimming removed 7 bases from V and 6 bases from J, with 19 bases in between. As DNA, the CDR3 is TGTGCCAGCACCTTTGGGCGGGTAGGAGCCGAGCAGTACTTC. Translated, it gives CASTFGRVGAEQYF.